These 27 T cell receptor beta chains came from one sample sequenced in a study of blood T cell repertoires in COVID-19. Measured with immunoSEQ multiplex PCR; TCRdb has only the in-frame clones, and not every one. The sample records about 59,000 clones, around 67% being singletons. Material for sequencing was peripheral blood. Every receptor here comes from a woman between 45 and 65 years old with active or convalescent COVID-19.

Worth noting for this clone: A clone one base away is much larger, so this may be a read error. This chain links TRBV5-1 with TRBJ2-2; TRBD2 agrees at 14 bases. The CDR3 is made up of 17 amino acids. Germline V CDR1 and CDR2: SGHRS, YFSETQ. CDR3 sequence (DNA): TGCGCCAACAGCATTCCGGGACTAGCGGGAGTCGGCGGGGAGCTGTTTTTT. Translated: CANSIPGLAGVGGELFF.

The chain uses TRBV5-6 and TRBJ1-4, with unresolved D. This CDR3 region has 14 residues. Trimming removed 7 bases from V and 5 bases from J, with 15 bases in between. Germline V lookup: CDR1 SGHDT, CDR2 YYEEEE. Here the CDR3 DNA reads TGTGCCAGCGGCTCGGGGAGGATCAATGAAAAACTGTTTTTT. Amino acids: CASGSGRINEKLFF.

This rearrangement joins TRBV3-1 (or the pseudogene TRBV3-2) to TRBJ2-3; unclear D gene. V shed 3 bases and J shed 1 base, with 11 bases lying between them. The germline CDR1 and CDR2 sequences are LGHDT and YNNKEL (reference sequence). The CDR3 has 15 amino acids. The CDR3 loop reads CASSHVPSGTDTQYF. The DNA of the CDR3 is TGTGCCAGCAGCCACGTCCCTTCGGGCACAGATACGCAGTATTTT.

J is TRBJ1-6 and V is TRBV10-3, with 9 bases lining up with TRBD1. The CDR3 extends over 15 amino acids. V lost 10 bases to trimming and J lost 8 bases; unmatched junction nucleotides: 12. CDR1 ENHRY and CDR2 SYGVKD come from the germline V gene. CDR3 sequence reads: CASSANRGRDSPLHF. In nucleotides, the CDR3 is TGTGCCAGCTCGGCGAACAGGGGGCGAGATTCACCCCTCCACTTT.

The J gene is TRBJ1-6, the V gene TRBV12-3 or TRBV12-4, with unresolved D. This CDR3 is 13 amino acids long. The V gene lost 5 bases and the J gene lost 7 bases, with 9 bases spanning the gap. CDR3 sequence: CASSPSGNSPLHF. CDR3 bases: TGTGCCAGCAGTCCCTCAGGAAATTCACCCCTCCACTTT.

The chain links TRBV30 to TRBJ2-3; tentative D call: TRBD1 (5 bases). The CDR3 is 15 residues long. Germline V gene lookup returns CDR1 GTSNPN and CDR2 SVGIG (reference sequence). Between the trimmed V and J ends, which lost 0 bases and 3 bases, there was a span of 13 bases. CDR3 sequence: CAWSVGIQGTDTQYF. The CDR3 DNA follows: TGTGCCTGGAGTGTAGGGATTCAGGGAACAGATACGCAGTATTTT.

A few counts support this clone. This sequence joins TRBV5-1 and TRBJ2-5, with 11 nucleotides matching TRBD2. From germline, CDR1 is SGHRS and CDR2 YFSETQ. CDR3 length: 15 residues. Unmatched junction bases numbered 5, after V lost 4 bases and J lost 3 bases. Here the CDR3 reads CASSAGTSGEETQYF. DNA for the CDR3: TGCGCCAGCAGCGCCGGGACTAGCGGAGAAGAGACCCAGTACTTC.

This chain joins TRBV19 and TRBJ2-5; D is unresolved. The CDR3 is made up of 13 amino acids. Germline lookup yields CDR1 LNHDA and CDR2 SQIVND (reference sequence). The V end was cut by 5 bases, the J end by 2 bases, with 9 bases between. Here the CDR3 reads CASSVGQQETQYF. CDR3 nucleotide sequence: TGTGCCAGTAGTGTAGGGCAGCAAGAGACCCAGTACTTC. The full variable domain, in which reference TRBV19 and TRBJ2-5 provide the parts outside the CDR3, is DGGITQSPKYLFRKEGQNVTLSCEQNLNHDAMYWYRQDPGQGLRLIYYSQIVNDFQKGDIAEGYSVSREKKESFPLTVTSAQKNPTAFYLCASSVGQQETQYFGPGTRLLVL.

J is TRBJ2-3 and V is TRBV6-6; 7 nucleotides agree with TRBD1. The CDR3 covers 12 residues. V gave up 5 bases and J gave up 9 bases; unmatched junction bases: 5. CDR1 and CDR2 from the germline V gene are MNHNY and SVGAGI (reference sequence). The CDR3: CASSAMGQTQYF. The DNA for the CDR3 is TGTGCCAGCAGTGCAATGGGACAGACGCAGTATTTT.

V and J are TRBV5-1 and TRBJ1-4, with D perhaps TRBD1 (6 bases). The germline CDR1 and CDR2 sequences are SGHRS and YFSETQ. The germline V and J ends were trimmed by 5 bases and 5 bases, with 16 bases remaining between them. The CDR3 is made up of 15 amino acids. The CDR3 reads CASRPTTGLNEKLFF. CDR3 sequence (DNA): TGCGCCAGCAGACCAACCACAGGGTTGAATGAAAAACTGTTTTTT.

This chain joins TRBV28 and TRBJ1-5, with D tentatively TRBD1 (5 bases). This CDR3 contains 13 residues. Trimming pared 6 bases from V and 4 bases from J, leaving 10 bases between. Germline CDR1 and CDR2: MDHEN and SYDVKM. The CDR3 DNA sequence: TGTGCCAGCAGAAGGGGAGGGAATCAGCCCCAGCATTTT. Translating it yields CASRRGGNQPQHF.

The gene calls are TRBV27 and TRBJ2-7, with TRBD1 matching over 7 bases. V was pared by 4 bases and J by 3 bases, with 6 bases of the junction left unmatched. The germline V gene has CDR1 MNHEY and CDR2 SMNVEV (reference sequence). The CDR3 is made up of 14 amino acids. In DNA, the CDR3 is TGTGCCAGCAGTTCAACAACAGGGGTCTACGAGCAGTACTTC. It is translated as CASSSTTGVYEQYF.

The genes are TRBV7-9 and TRBJ2-1, with 8 bases identical to TRBD1. Germline values: CDR1 SEHNR, CDR2 FQNEAQ (reference sequence). V lost 1 base and J lost 7; bases outside the gene matches: 9. This CDR3 is 16 amino acids long. The CDR3 spells CASSLGGTGGGNEQFF. For the CDR3, the DNA is TGTGCCAGCAGCTTAGGAGGGACAGGCGGCGGGAATGAGCAGTTCTTC.

In this sample, this clone turned up once. The chain has TRBV5-1 and TRBJ2-7, with TRBD1 identical over 7 bases. Germline V gene lookup returns CDR1 SGHRS and CDR2 YFSETQ. This CDR3 spans 14 amino acids. The J segment lost 5 bases and the V segment lost 4 bases, leaving 9 bases of the junction unmatched. In nucleotides, the CDR3 is TGCGCCAGCAGCCTCTTACAGGGGATGAACGAGCAGTACTTC. Its translation: CASSLLQGMNEQYF. The full variable domain, its missing parts supplied by reference TRBV5-1 and TRBJ2-7, is KAGVTQTPRYLIKTRGQQVTLSCSPISGHRSVSWYQQTPGQGLQFLFEYFSETQRNKGNFPGRFSGRQFSNSRSEMNVSTLELGDSALYLCASSLLQGMNEQYFGPGTRLTVT.

For the CDR3, the DNA is TGTGCCAGCAGCGTAGGGTCTAGCGGGAAATATGAGCAGTTCTTC. Translating it yields CASSVGSSGKYEQFF. The V gene is TRBV9, the J gene TRBJ2-1; 9 bases fit TRBD2. The junction had 6 bases not matched to a gene; V was cut back by 0 bases and J by 8 bases. The CDR3 spans 15 residues. Germline CDR1 is SGDLS and CDR2 is YYNGEE.

V gene TRBV5-6 combines with J gene TRBJ2-7; possibly TRBD2 for D (5 bases). The germline gives CDR1 SGHDT, CDR2 YYEEEE. The length of the CDR3 is 14 residues. Trimming stripped 5 bases from V and 7 bases from J, with 19 bases between. The CDR3: CASSSFGVLPEQYF. The CDR3 coding sequence is TGTGCCAGCAGTAGCTTCGGGGTCCTCCCGGAGCAGTACTTC. Drawing the rest from reference TRBV5-6 and TRBJ2-7, the complete variable domain is DAGVTQSPTHLIKTRGQQVTLRCSPKSGHDTVSWYQQALGQGPQFIFQYYEEEERQRGNFPDRFSGHQFPNYSSELNVNALLLGDSALYLCASSSFGVLPEQYFGPGTRLTVT.

J is TRBJ1-5 and V is TRBV7-9; D gene unclear. Trimming stripped 5 bases from V and 3 bases from J, with 11 bases between. Germline V gene sequence: CDR1 SEHNR, CDR2 FQNEAQ (reference sequence). CDR3 length: 14 amino acids. CDR3 in DNA: TGTGCCAGCAGCCCAGCGGGGTTCAATCAGCCCCAGCATTTT. Its translation: CASSPAGFNQPQHF.

By share, this clone counts as large. V is TRBV10-2 and J is TRBJ1-5; tentative D call: TRBD1 (5 bases). The ends were cut back, 2 bases at V and 1 base at J, with 12 bases in the middle. The germline gives CDR1 WSHSY, CDR2 SAAADI. The CDR3 consists of 16 residues. This CDR3 is CASSEPPGNSNQPQHF. The DNA of the CDR3 is TGCGCCAGCAGTGAGCCCCCAGGGAACAGCAATCAGCCCCAGCATTTT.

As DNA, the CDR3 is TGCAGCGCCCTAGCTGGAAACACCATATATTTT. This gives the protein CSALAGNTIYF. V gene TRBV29-1 combines with J gene TRBJ1-3; D not certain. V was cut by 7 bases and J by 2 bases, with 6 bases left in between. This CDR3 spans 11 amino acids. The germline V gene encodes CDR1 SQVTM and CDR2 ANQGSEA. Complete variable domain (other parts from reference TRBV29-1 and TRBJ1-3): SAVISQKPSRDICQRGTSLTIQCQVDSQVTMMFWYRQQPGQSLTLIATANQGSEATYESGFVIDKFPISRPNLTFSTLTVSNMSPEDSSIYLCSALAGNTIYFGEGSWLTVV.

The rearrangement uses TRBV25-1 and TRBJ2-1; 8 nucleotides agree with TRBD2. V lost 6 bases to trimming and J lost 5 bases; unmatched junction nucleotides: 9. Germline V gene data show CDR1 as MGHDK and CDR2 as SYGVNS. This CDR3 spans 15 amino acids. The CDR3 DNA sequence: TGTGCCAGCAGAGCGGGGATTAGCGGGGACAATGAGCAGTTCTTC. It is translated as CASRAGISGDNEQFF. Variable domain in full (rest from reference TRBV25-1 and TRBJ2-1): EADIYQTPRYLVIGTGKKITLECSQTMGHDKMYWYQQDPGMELHLIHYSYGVNSTEKGDLSSESTVSRIRTEHFPLTLESARPSHTSQYLCASRAGISGDNEQFFGPGTRLTVL.

The V call is TRBV27, the J call TRBJ2-7; 9 nucleotides line up with TRBD2. The V segment lost 4 bases and the J segment 2 bases; nucleotides outside the gene matches: 3. The V gene's germline CDR1 is MNHEY and CDR2 SMNVEV (reference sequence). This CDR3 is 14 amino acids long. The chain's CDR3 is CASSSLAGTYEQYF. DNA for the CDR3: TGTGCCAGCAGTTCCCTAGCGGGGACCTACGAGCAGTACTTC.

The gene calls are TRBV19 and TRBJ2-2, with TRBD2 matching 7 bases. V lost 3 bases to trimming and J lost 7 bases; unmatched junction nucleotides: 5. Germline V gene data show CDR1 as LNHDA and CDR2 as SQIVND (reference sequence). The CDR3 spans 14 residues. The CDR3 reads CASSIGDYDGELFF. CDR3 in DNA: TGTGCCAGTAGTATTGGGGACTACGACGGGGAGCTGTTTTTT.

The V and J genes are TRBV7-8 and TRBJ2-3, with 13 bases that match TRBD2. The CDR3 loop spans 21 amino acids. The trim removed 2 bases at V and 6 bases at J, leaving 20 bases unmatched. Germline-derived CDR1 and CDR2 are SGHVS and FQNEAQ. CDR3 bases: TGTGCCAGCAGCTTAACCAGACAGGGAATTGGACTAGCGGGAGTGGCTGATACGCAGTATTTT. Its protein is CASSLTRQGIGLAGVADTQYF.

The gene calls are TRBV21-1 and TRBJ2-7; whether TRBD2, the table's D call, matches the DNA was not checked. TRBV21-1 represents a pseudogene. The CDR3 has 11 amino acids. As DNA, the CDR3 is TGTGCCAGCCCGGGGAACTACGAGCAGTACTTC. The encoded protein is CASPGNYEQYF.

Note on this clone: The identical CDR3 is also encoded by other nucleotide sequences in the sample. The V gene is TRBV28, the J gene TRBJ2-2; 11 nucleotides match TRBD2. Unmatched junction bases numbered 3, after V lost 5 bases and J lost 1 base. The germline gives CDR1 MDHEN, CDR2 SYDVKM. The CDR3 has 16 amino acids. The CDR3 here is CASSLGTSGNTGELFF. The CDR3 bases are TGTGCCAGCAGTCTTGGGACTAGCGGGAACACCGGGGAGCTGTTTTTT.

This clone was detected only once. This chain joins TRBV6-5 and TRBJ2-7; 8 nucleotides agree with TRBD1. The V and J ends lost 6 bases and 0 bases, in that order; junction bases with no gene match: 4. The CDR3 runs to 14 residues. Germline CDR1 MNHEY, CDR2 SVGAGI. Written as DNA, the CDR3 is TGTGCCAGCAGCCGGGACAGGCGCTCCTACGAGCAGTACTTC. This translates into CASSRDRRSYEQYF.

Only a few counts were recorded for this clone. The rearrangement links TRBV5-8 to TRBJ2-7; D may be TRBD2 (5 bases). CDR3 size: 14 residues. In germline, CDR1 is SGHTS, CDR2 YDEGEE. Trimming pared 2 bases from V and 9 bases from J, leaving 18 bases between. The CDR3 region is CASSFAYGNTGQYF. The CDR3 region has the DNA TGTGCCAGCAGCTTCGCCTACGGGAACACTGGGCAGTACTTC.